A single sample is the source of the 12 T cell receptor beta chains below, sequenced in a study of T cells in Graves' hyperthyroidism and ophthalmopathy. Amplification of TCR beta CDR3 regions was performed using RNA transcripts as template. HTBI primers were used for first-round RT-PCR of the TCR CDR3. TCRdb used MiXCR to reprocess the multiplex PCR reads, holding one entry per CDR3 protein. The sample comprises under 350,000 distinct CDR3 sequences, around a sixth of which are singletons, and about 49% rests with the top ten. The sequencing sample was made of blood. The receptors come from a woman between 45 and 65 years old with Graves' hyperthyroidism.

In its sample, this clonotype was seen a few times. This CDR3 is CAWSANNSPLHF. CDR3 nucleotide sequence: TGTGCCTGGAGCGCCAATAATTCACCCCTCCACTTT. The chain carries TRBV30 and TRBJ1-6; D unclear. Per the germline V gene, CDR1 is GTSNPN and CDR2 is SVGIG (reference sequence). This CDR3 is 12 amino acids long. V dropped 3 bases and J dropped 5 bases, with 5 bases sitting between them.

This clonotype appeared many times. The chain couples TRBV5-6 to TRBJ1-5; D not resolved. V was clipped by 0 bases and J by 1 base, with 8 bases between them. The CDR3 covers 15 residues. CDR1 is SGHDT, CDR2 YYEEEE, per germline. CDR3 nucleotides: TGTGCCAGCAGCTTGGCCCCGGGGAGCAATCAGCCCCAGCATTTT. Translation: CASSLAPGSNQPQHF. Full variable domain (remainder filled in from reference TRBV5-6 and TRBJ1-5): DAGVTQSPTHLIKTRGQQVTLRCSPKSGHDTVSWYQQALGQGPQFIFQYYEEEERQRGNFPDRFSGHQFPNYSSELNVNALLLGDSALYLCASSLAPGSNQPQHFGDGTRLSIL.

The V gene is TRBV6-1, the J gene TRBJ2-5, with 10 bases that match TRBD2. Per germline, CDR1 MNHNS and CDR2 SASEGT. V lost 7 bases and J lost 5; bases outside the gene matches: 10. The CDR3 is 15 amino acids. The CDR3 loop is CASTRTSGQRETQYF. CDR3 DNA sequence: TGTGCCAGCACTCGGACTAGCGGTCAGCGGGAGACCCAGTACTTC.

This clonotype was seen ten or more times. The V and J genes are TRBV20-1 and TRBJ2-5; 8 positions agree with TRBD1. CDR3 length: 13 amino acids. The trim removed 6 bases at V and 3 bases at J, leaving 6 bases unmatched. The germline gives CDR1 DFQATT, CDR2 SNEGSKA (reference sequence). This CDR3 reads CSAKGTGEETQYF. The CDR3 region has the DNA TGCAGTGCGAAAGGGACAGGTGAAGAGACCCAGTACTTC.

This clonotype was picked up a small number of times. The chain joins TRBV5-6 to TRBJ1-1; D is possibly TRBD1 (5 bases). Trimming removed 0 bases at V and 1 base at J, with 10 bases between. Germline CDR1 is SGHDT and CDR2 is YYEEEE. The CDR3 contains 15 residues. CDR3 sequence reads: CASSLAGRKNTEAFF. CDR3 coding DNA: TGTGCCAGCAGCTTGGCAGGGCGGAAGAACACTGAAGCTTTCTTT.

This clonotype turned up a few times. The chain recombines TRBV5-1 with TRBJ2-7; 9 nucleotides align to TRBD1. The CDR3 extends over 14 amino acids. Germline lookup yields CDR1 SGHRS and CDR2 YFSETQ. V gave up 0 bases and J gave up 5 bases; unmatched junction bases: 3. The CDR3 DNA sequence: TGCGCCAGCAGCTTGGAACAGGGGGCCAACGAGCAGTACTTC. As protein: CASSLEQGANEQYF.

As for this clonotype: One end of the junction does not line up with germline, which may come from a read error. The rearrangement joins TRBV7-9 to TRBJ1-1; 7 bases agree with TRBD1. Germline values: CDR1 SEHNR, CDR2 FQNEAQ (reference sequence). The CDR3 length is 12 residues. The CDR3 sequence: CVSSFGRTGAFF. As DNA, the CDR3 is TGTGTCAGCAGTTTCGGGAGGACAGGAGCTTTCTTT.

This clonotype came up a few times. V and J are TRBV7-8 and TRBJ2-5; the D is unclear. The CDR3 is made up of 12 amino acids. V was cut by 0 bases and J by 8 bases, with 7 bases left in between. Germline V CDR1 and CDR2: SGHVS, FQNEAQ. The CDR3 loop reads CASSLALGTQYF. In DNA form, the CDR3 reads TGTGCCAGCAGCTTAGCGCTCGGTACCCAGTACTTC.

This clonotype was counted a few times. This chain joins TRBV9 and TRBJ1-1; no definite D call. Trimming took 3 bases from V and 1 from J, leaving 10 bases between them. This CDR3 region has 14 residues. CDR1 SGDLS and CDR2 YYNGEE come from the germline V gene. The CDR3 sequence: CASSADDENTEAFF. Here the CDR3 DNA reads TGTGCCAGCAGCGCAGACGACGAGAACACTGAAGCTTTCTTT.

As regards this clonotype: A much larger clone is a single base away; this may be a read error. This chain uses TRBV2 with TRBJ2-7, with D unresolved. The length of the CDR3 is 12 residues. CDR1 is SNHLY, CDR2 FYNNEI, per germline. The V end was cut by 8 bases, the J end by 5 bases, with 13 bases between. The CDR3 loop is CASGATRDEQYF. DNA of the CDR3: TGTGCCAGCGGTGCGACAAGAGACGAGCAGTACTTC.

This clonotype showed up just a few times. The rearrangement links TRBV7-2 to TRBJ2-1; 16 positions match TRBD2. Trimming cost V 4 bases and J 7 bases; bases outside gene matches: 4. This CDR3 has 16 residues. CDR1 SGHTA and CDR2 FQGNSA come from the germline V gene. CDR3 in DNA: TGTGCCAGCAGCTCGGGGACTAGCGGGAGGGGGAATGAGCAGTTCTTC. As protein: CASSSGTSGRGNEQFF. Filled out from reference TRBV7-2 and TRBJ2-1, the complete variable domain reads GAGVSQSPSNKVTEKGKDVELRCDPISGHTALYWYRQSLGQGLEFLIYFQGNSAPDKSGLPSDRFSAERTGGSVSTLTIQRTQQEDSAVYLCASSSGTSGRGNEQFFGPGTRLTVL.

This clonotype was detected many times. The chain employs TRBV28 and TRBJ1-4; D is undetermined. The V gene's germline CDR1 is MDHEN and CDR2 SYDVKM. The CDR3 is 14 residues long. V gave up 6 bases and J gave up 3 bases, with 11 bases separating them. In nucleotides, the CDR3 is TGTGCCAGCAGACTTAGCGGACCTAATGAAAAACTGTTTTTT. Translated: CASRLSGPNEKLFF.